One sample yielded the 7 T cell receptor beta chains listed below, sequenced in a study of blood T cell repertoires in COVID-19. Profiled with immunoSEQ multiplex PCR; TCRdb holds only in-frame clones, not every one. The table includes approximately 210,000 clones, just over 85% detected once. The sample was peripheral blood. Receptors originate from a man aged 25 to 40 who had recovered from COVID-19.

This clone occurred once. The CDR3, as DNA: TGTGCCAGCTTCTCGGGGGACAGTACCCTCGAGCAGTACTTC. Translating gives CASFSGDSTLEQYF. The V and J genes are TRBV2 and TRBJ2-7; possible D gene TRBD1, 7 bases. This CDR3 contains 14 residues. The V gene lost 8 bases and the J gene lost 6 bases, with 20 bases spanning the gap. The germline gives CDR1 SNHLY, CDR2 FYNNEI.

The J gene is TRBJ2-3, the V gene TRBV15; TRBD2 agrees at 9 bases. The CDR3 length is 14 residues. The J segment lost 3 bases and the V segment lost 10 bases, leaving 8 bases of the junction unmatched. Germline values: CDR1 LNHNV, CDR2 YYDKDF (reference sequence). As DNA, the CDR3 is TGTGCCATCGGTGGCGGGGGGGCTACAGATACGCAGTATTTT. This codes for CAIGGGGATDTQYF.

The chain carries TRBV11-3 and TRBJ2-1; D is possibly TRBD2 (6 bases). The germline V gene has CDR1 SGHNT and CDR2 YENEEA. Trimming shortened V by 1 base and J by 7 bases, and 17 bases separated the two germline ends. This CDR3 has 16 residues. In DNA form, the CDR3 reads TGTGCCAGCAGCTTAGGGGGGGTCCGTGATGGGAATGAGCAGTTCTTC. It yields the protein CASSLGGVRDGNEQFF.

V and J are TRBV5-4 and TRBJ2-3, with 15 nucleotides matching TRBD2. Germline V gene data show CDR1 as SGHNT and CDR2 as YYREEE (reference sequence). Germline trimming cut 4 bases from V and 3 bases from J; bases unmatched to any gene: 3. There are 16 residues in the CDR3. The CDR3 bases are TGTGCCAGCAGCAGGACTAGCGGGGGGGTGACAGATACGCAGTATTTT. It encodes CASSRTSGGVTDTQYF. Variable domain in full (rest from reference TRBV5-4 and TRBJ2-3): ETGVTQSPTHLIKTRGQQVTLRCSSQSGHNTVSWYQQALGQGPQFIFQYYREEENGRGNFPPRFSGLQFPNYSSELNVNALELDDSALYLCASSRTSGGVTDTQYFGPGTRLTVL.

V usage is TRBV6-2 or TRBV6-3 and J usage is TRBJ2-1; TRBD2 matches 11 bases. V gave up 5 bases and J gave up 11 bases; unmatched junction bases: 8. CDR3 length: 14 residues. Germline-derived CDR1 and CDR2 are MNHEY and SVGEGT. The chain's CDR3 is CASSGASGGYKQFF. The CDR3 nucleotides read TGTGCCAGCAGTGGGGCTAGCGGGGGGTACAAGCAGTTCTTC.

The CDR3 loop is CASSEISSGNTIYF. The CDR3 DNA follows: TGTGCCAGTAGTGAGATAAGCTCTGGAAACACCATATATTTT. The chain uses TRBV19 and TRBJ1-3; D remains ambiguous. V lost 5 bases and J lost 0, with 8 bases in between. CDR3 length: 14 amino acids. Germline CDR1 is LNHDA and CDR2 is SQIVND (reference sequence).

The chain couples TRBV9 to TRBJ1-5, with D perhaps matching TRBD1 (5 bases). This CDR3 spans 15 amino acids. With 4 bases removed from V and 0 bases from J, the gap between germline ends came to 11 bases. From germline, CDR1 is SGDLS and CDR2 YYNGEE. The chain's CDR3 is CASSRTPYSNQPQHF. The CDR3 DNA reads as TGTGCCAGCAGCCGGACACCGTATAGCAATCAGCCCCAGCATTTT. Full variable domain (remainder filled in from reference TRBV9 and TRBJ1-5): DSGVTQTPKHLITATGQRVTLRCSPRSGDLSVYWYQQSLDQGLQFLIQYYNGEERAKGNILERFSAQQFPDLHSELNLSSLELGDSALYFCASSRTPYSNQPQHFGDGTRLSIL.